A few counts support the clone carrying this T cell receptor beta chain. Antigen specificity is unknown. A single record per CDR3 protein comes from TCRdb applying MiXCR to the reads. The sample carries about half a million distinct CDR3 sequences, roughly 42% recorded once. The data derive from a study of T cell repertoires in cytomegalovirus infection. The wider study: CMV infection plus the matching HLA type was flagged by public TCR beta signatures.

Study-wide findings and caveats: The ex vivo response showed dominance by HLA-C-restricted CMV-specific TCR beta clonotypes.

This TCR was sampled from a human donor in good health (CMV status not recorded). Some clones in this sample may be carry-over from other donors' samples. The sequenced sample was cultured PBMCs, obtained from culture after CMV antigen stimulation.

The CDR3 is CASSLKGLAGLHEQFF. CDR3 in DNA: TGTGCCAGCAGCTTAAAAGGACTAGCGGGATTGCATGAGCAGTTCTTC. This chain connects TRBV7-2 to TRBJ2-1; 12 bases match TRBD2. V dropped 2 bases and J dropped 8; count of bases not matched to a gene: 7. CDR1 is SGHTA, CDR2 FQGNSA, per germline. This CDR3 comprises 16 residues.